The next 18 T cell receptor beta chains were all read from a single sample in a study of cytomegalovirus exposure and HLA in healthy donors. With 60 Vbeta and 13 Jbeta primers, the PCR was carried out. Produced via immunoSEQ multiplex PCR; TCRdb's table is partial and in-frame only. The repertoire holds roughly 160,000 clones, with roughly 87% as singletons. Sequenced sample: PBMCs. All receptors come from a woman between 25 and 40 years old in good health and CMV-seronegative.

This chain uses TRBV6-5 with TRBJ2-7, with D perhaps matching TRBD1 (6 bases). The CDR3 length is 13 residues. The V gene lost 7 bases and the J gene lost 4 bases, with 14 bases spanning the gap. Germline V gives CDR1 MNHEY, CDR2 SVGAGI. The CDR3 sequence: CASKGVGEYEQYF. CDR3 in DNA: TGTGCCAGCAAGGGGGTTGGAGAATACGAGCAGTACTTC.

The CDR3 sequence is CASSQGAGIGEQYF. The CDR3 DNA is TGTGCCAGCAGTCAAGGGGCAGGGATCGGCGAGCAGTACTTC. The V and J genes are TRBV6-5 and TRBJ2-7; D is perhaps TRBD1 (5 bases). Trimming stripped 5 bases from V and 6 bases from J, with 17 bases between. Germline-derived CDR1 and CDR2 are MNHEY and SVGAGI. The CDR3 totals 14 residues.

This clone has more than one count but fewer than ten. The chain links TRBV27 to TRBJ2-7; 7 bases are shared with TRBD2. CDR3 length: 15 residues. The junction had 10 bases not matched to a gene; V was cut back by 5 bases and J by 3 bases. Germline CDR1 and CDR2: MNHEY and SMNVEV (reference sequence). In DNA form, the CDR3 reads TGTGCCAGCAGTCCCCTGGGGGGGAGAGGCTACGAGCAGTACTTC. It is translated as CASSPLGGRGYEQYF.

This clone was observed a single time. The CDR3 coding sequence is TGCGCCAGCAGCCCGCCAGGGGGGACAGGGGATTACAATGAGCAGTTCTTC. As protein: CASSPPGGTGDYNEQFF. This sequence joins TRBV4-3 and TRBJ2-1, with TRBD1 matching over 10 bases. CDR1 is LGHNA and CDR2 is YSLEER in the germline V gene. Trimming removed 4 bases from V and 4 bases from J; junction bases left unmatched: 10. There are 17 residues in the CDR3.

The V gene is TRBV27, the J gene TRBJ1-2; D is possibly TRBD1 (6 bases). Trimming took 3 bases from V and 4 from J, leaving 9 bases between them. Germline loops: CDR1 MNHEY, CDR2 SMNVEV (reference sequence). The CDR3 sequence is 13 residues long. CDR3 loop: CASSFQGSYGYTF. CDR3 DNA: TGTGCCAGCAGTTTTCAGGGGTCCTATGGCTACACCTTC.

The gene calls are TRBV7-9 and TRBJ1-2; 9 nucleotides match TRBD1. After removal of 5 bases from V and 4 bases from J, the junction contained 5 bases not matched to a gene. This CDR3 is built from 14 residues. Looked up from germline, CDR1 is SEHNR and CDR2 is FQNEAQ (reference sequence). The CDR3 region has the DNA TGTGCCAGCAGCGCGGGACAGGGTGTCTATGGCTACACCTTC. Its translation: CASSAGQGVYGYTF.

The chain carries TRBV7-9 and TRBJ1-1, with 8 positions matching TRBD1. J was trimmed by 6 bases and V by 1 base; bases with no gene match: 7. Germline V gene data show CDR1 as SEHNR and CDR2 as FQNEAQ (reference sequence). This CDR3 contains 15 residues. CDR3 loop: CASSLEGTGGAEAFF. The CDR3 DNA sequence: TGTGCCAGCAGCTTAGAAGGGACAGGTGGGGCTGAAGCTTTCTTT.

The chain links TRBV25-1 to TRBJ1-2, with unresolved D. The germline V gene has CDR1 MGHDK and CDR2 SYGVNS. V lost 0 bases and J lost 4, with 9 bases in between. The CDR3 sequence is 14 residues long. CDR3 residues: CASSEYADGYGYTF. DNA for the CDR3: TGTGCCAGCAGTGAATATGCAGATGGCTATGGCTACACCTTC.

The chain has TRBV28 and TRBJ2-7; 9 bases agree with TRBD1. Germline V gene lookup returns CDR1 MDHEN and CDR2 SYDVKM. The CDR3 has 15 amino acids. With V trimmed by 5 bases and J by 3 bases, 8 bases remained unmatched. CDR3 DNA sequence: TGTGCCAGCAGTGACCCCGGGACAGGGCTCTACGAGCAGTACTTC. This codes for CASSDPGTGLYEQYF.

This chain connects TRBV2 to TRBJ2-3; D remains ambiguous. V gave up 4 bases and J gave up 0 bases, with 5 bases separating them. Germline V gives CDR1 SNHLY, CDR2 FYNNEI. This CDR3 spans 13 amino acids. CDR3 sequence: CASSGQSTDTQYF. The CDR3 DNA is TGTGCCAGCAGTGGACAAAGCACAGATACGCAGTATTTT.

This clone turned up a few times. The chain joins TRBV7-9 to TRBJ1-3; D may be TRBD1 (5 bases). V was trimmed by 6 bases and J by 1 base, leaving 10 bases between them. From germline, CDR1 is SEHNR and CDR2 FQNEAQ (reference sequence). This CDR3 region has 14 residues. CDR3 protein: CASSQGRSGNTIYF. The CDR3 region has the DNA TGTGCCAGCAGTCAGGGTCGATCTGGAAACACCATATATTTT. Combining the CDR3 with reference TRBV7-9 and TRBJ1-3 gives the whole variable domain DTGVSQNPRHKITKRGQNVTFRCDPISEHNRLYWYRQTLGQGPEFLTYFQNEAQLEKSRLLSDRFSAERPKGSFSTLEIQRTEQGDSAMYLCASSQGRSGNTIYFGEGSWLTVV.

This chain joins TRBV5-6 and TRBJ2-3, with a possible D match to TRBD2 (6 bases). This CDR3 is 14 amino acids long. Per germline, CDR1 SGHDT and CDR2 YYEEEE. The V end was cut by 4 bases, the J end by 3 bases, with 12 bases between. CDR3 bases: TGTGCCAGCAGCCCCGGAGGGCTGACAGATACGCAGTATTTT. The encoded protein is CASSPGGLTDTQYF.

The V and J genes are TRBV7-2 and TRBJ2-5, with TRBD1 identical over 8 bases. Germline V gene lookup returns CDR1 SGHTA and CDR2 FQGNSA. This CDR3 region has 16 residues. Trimming removed 7 bases from V and 4 bases from J; junction bases left unmatched: 14. The CDR3 DNA is TGTGCCAGCACCTTGAGGACAGGGCAGCGGCGAGAGACCCAGTACTTC. This encodes CASTLRTGQRRETQYF.

J is TRBJ2-5 and V is TRBV11-3; TRBD2 might be the D (6 bases). The CDR3 length is 13 residues. Germline-derived CDR1 and CDR2 are SGHNT and YENEEA. With 3 bases removed from V and 5 bases from J, the gap between germline ends came to 10 bases. The CDR3 DNA reads TGTGCCAGCAGCTTCGGCGGGGCCGAGACCCAGTACTTC. This translates into CASSFGGAETQYF.

The chain recombines TRBV21-1 with TRBJ1-1; TRBD1 was called by the table and not checked on the DNA. TRBV21-1 is flagged as a pseudogene. The CDR3 length is 16 residues. CDR3 in amino acids: CASSKDRGQGDTEAFF. The CDR3 DNA sequence: TGTGCCAGCAGCAAAGACAGGGGGCAGGGGGACACTGAAGCTTTCTTT.

Regarding this clone: Germline is not matched at one junction end, which may reflect a read error. This rearrangement joins TRBV5-1 to TRBJ2-7; possible D gene TRBD2, 5 bases. This CDR3 has 11 residues. CDR1 is SGHRS and CDR2 is YFSETQ in the germline V gene. The CDR3 coding sequence is TGCGCCAGCATAATGAGGGCTAGGGATAACTTC. It codes for CASIMRARDNF.

This chain uses TRBV9 with TRBJ2-1; D gene ambiguous. The V end lost 1 base, the J end lost 0 bases, and 8 bases lay between the germline ends. This CDR3 spans 15 amino acids. Germline V CDR1 and CDR2: SGDLS, YYNGEE. This CDR3 is CASSVIATSYNEQFF. The DNA of the CDR3 is TGTGCCAGCAGCGTAATAGCAACCTCCTACAATGAGCAGTTCTTC.

This rearrangement joins TRBV7-9 to TRBJ2-3, with 7 positions matching TRBD1. Germline V lookup: CDR1 SEHNR, CDR2 FQNEAQ (reference sequence). This CDR3 region has 16 residues. V gave up 2 bases and J gave up 2 bases; unmatched junction bases: 7. The CDR3 nucleotides are TGTGCCAGCAGCTTAAGACAGGGCCGGGTCACAGATACGCAGTATTTT. This gives the protein CASSLRQGRVTDTQYF.